This T cell receptor beta chain was found in a study of identical twins. Unique molecular identifiers were in the cDNA, with template-switch universal primer binding. TCRdb re-called the 5' RACE reads with MiXCR, one entry per CDR3 protein. The data hold 130,000 to 150,000 distinct CDR3 sequences, with around 3.6% observed a single time. This clonotype came up many times. CDR1 and CDR2 from the germline V gene are DFQATT and SNEGSKA (reference sequence). The V and J ends lost 4 bases and 3 bases, in that order; junction bases with no gene match: 4. CDR3 length equals 15 residues. Source material: memory T cells sorted from blood. The chain combines TRBV20-1 with TRBJ2-1; TRBD2 matches at 12 bases. The sequence was obtained from a man aged 18 to 35 in good health. The CDR3 sequence is CSAKRTSGNYNEQFF. In nucleotides, the CDR3 is TGCAGTGCTAAACGGACTAGCGGGAACTACAATGAGCAGTTCTTC.